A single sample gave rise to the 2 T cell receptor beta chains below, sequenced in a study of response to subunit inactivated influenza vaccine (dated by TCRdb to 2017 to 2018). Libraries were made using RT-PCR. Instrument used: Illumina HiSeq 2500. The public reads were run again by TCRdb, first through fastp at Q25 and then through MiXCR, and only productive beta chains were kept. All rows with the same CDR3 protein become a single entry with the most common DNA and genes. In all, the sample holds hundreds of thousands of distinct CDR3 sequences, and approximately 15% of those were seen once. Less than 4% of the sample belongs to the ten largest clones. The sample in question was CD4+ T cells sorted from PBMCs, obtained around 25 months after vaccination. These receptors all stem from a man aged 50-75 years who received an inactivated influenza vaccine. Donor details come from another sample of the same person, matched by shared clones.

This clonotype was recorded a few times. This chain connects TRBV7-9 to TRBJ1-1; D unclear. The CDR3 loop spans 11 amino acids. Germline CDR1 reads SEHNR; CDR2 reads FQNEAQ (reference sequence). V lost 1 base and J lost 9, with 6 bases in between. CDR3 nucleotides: TGTGCCAGCAGCTTAGGCCGGCAAGCTTTCTTT. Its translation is CASSLGRQAFF.

The CDR3 sequence is CSASGTGLNEKLFF. In DNA, the CDR3 is TGCAGTGCTAGTGGGACCGGACTTAATGAAAAACTGTTTTTT. J is TRBJ1-4 and V is TRBV20-1; D may be TRBD1 (5 bases). Trimming took off 3 bases at V and 4 bases at J, with 12 bases between the two ends. The V gene's germline CDR1 is DFQATT and CDR2 SNEGSKA (reference sequence). This CDR3 has 14 amino acids.